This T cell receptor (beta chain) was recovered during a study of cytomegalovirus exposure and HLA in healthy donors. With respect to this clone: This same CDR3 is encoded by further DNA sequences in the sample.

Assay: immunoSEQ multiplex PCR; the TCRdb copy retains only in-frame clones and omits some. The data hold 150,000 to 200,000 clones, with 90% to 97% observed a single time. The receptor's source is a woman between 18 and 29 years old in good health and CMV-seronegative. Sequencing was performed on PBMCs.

The CDR3 loop is CASSVGGDYGYTF. The CDR3 region has the DNA TGTGCCAGCAGCGTCGGGGGGGACTATGGCTACACCTTC. This chain uses TRBV9 with TRBJ1-2; TRBD1 is a possible D gene (5 bases). Germline V gene sequence: CDR1 SGDLS, CDR2 YYNGEE. Trimming shortened V by 2 bases and J by 3 bases, and 8 bases separated the two germline ends. The CDR3 has 13 residues.